A selection of T cell receptor beta chains follows, all from one sample in a study of blood T cell repertoires in COVID-19. This table comes from immunoSEQ multiplex PCR, and its TCRdb copy is limited to in-frame clones, with some not included. The table has tens of thousands of clones, about 80% seen once. The sequencing input was peripheral blood. These receptors originate from a human donor in a cohort sampled during active COVID-19. Each CDR3 is given with its conserved first and last residue. D genes are given only for firm matches. Clone size is shown for a subset of rows, as once, few, many or a class of expanded clone.

j_gene | v_gene | d_gene | abundance | CDR3nt | CDR3aa
TRBJ1-2 | TRBV5-1 | NA | NA | TGCGCCAGCAGCTTGGACAGCCCAGCTAACTATGGCTACACCTTC | CASSLDSPANYGYTF
TRBJ2-7 | TRBV6-2/TRBV6-3 | TRBD1 | NA | TGTGCCAGCAGTCTCACCACCCCTCGACAGGGCATGGGGCAGTACTTC | CASSLTTPRQGMGQYF
TRBJ1-3 | TRBV30 | TRBD1 | NA | TGTGCCTGGAGTGTTGGGGCCGGGACAGCAAACACCATATATTTT | CAWSVGAGTANTIYF
TRBJ1-5 | TRBV24-1 | NA | once | TGTGCCACCCCACCTCAGGGGCTGATTCAGCCCCAGCATTTT | CATPPQGLIQPQHF
TRBJ1-5 | TRBV25-1 | TRBD1 | few | TGTGCCAGCAGTGCCACAGGGGGCGAATTAGGAAATCAGCCCCAGCATTTT | CASSATGGELGNQPQHF
TRBJ1-2 | TRBV7-9 | TRBD1 | once | TGTGCCAGCAGCTCAGGAACAGGGGTGGCTGGCTACACCTTC | CASSSGTGVAGYTF
TRBJ1-5 | TRBV28 | NA | NA | TGTGCCAGCAGTTTTATGGGGGCAAGCAATCAGCCCCAGCATTTT | CASSFMGASNQPQHF
TRBJ2-2 | TRBV2 | NA | NA | TGTGCCAGCAGGACAGAGTCGAGCACCGGGGAGCTGTTTTTT | CASRTESSTGELFF
TRBJ2-7 | TRBV4-1 | TRBD2 | NA | TGCGCCAGCAGCCAAACTTTGCGGGAGGGATTCTACGAGCAGTACTTC | CASSQTLREGFYEQYF
TRBJ2-7 | TRBV13 | TRBD1 | NA | TGTGCCAGCAGCCTAGGGGGACAGGGGGCCGGTAGTGGCGACGAGCAGTACTTC | CASSLGGQGAGSGDEQYF
TRBJ2-1 | TRBV9 | NA | NA | TGTGCCAGCAGCGTAGAGTGGCCAGGCTTCAATGAGCAGTTCTTC | CASSVEWPGFNEQFF
TRBJ2-7 | TRBV5-1 | NA | NA | TGCGCCAGCAGCTTAACGAGTGCCGGGTCCTACGAGCAGTACTTC | CASSLTSAGSYEQYF
TRBJ1-2 | TRBV21-1 | NA | NA | TGTGCCCCAGTGGAGGACAGGGGTCACTATGGCTACACCTTC | CAPVEDRGHYGYTF
TRBJ1-2 | TRBV18 | NA | few | TGTGCCAGCTCACCGACAGGAGACTATGGCTACACCTTC | CASSPTGDYGYTF
TRBJ1-5 | TRBV6-6 | NA | few | TGTGCCAGCAGTTATCGGGACACGTATCAGCCCCAGCATTTT | CASSYRDTYQPQHF
TRBJ1-1 | TRBV30 | NA | NA | TGTGCCTGGAGTGTACTGCAGAACACTGAAGCTTTCTTT | CAWSVLQNTEAFF
TRBJ2-7 | TRBV5-1 | TRBD1 | once | TGCGCCAGCAGCCCAGACACAGGGGAGTACTACGAGCAGTACTTC | CASSPDTGEYYEQYF
TRBJ1-2 | TRBV28 | TRBD1 | NA | TGTGCCAGCAGTTTCCAGGGGGCGCAGGTCTATGGCTACACCTTC | CASSFQGAQVYGYTF
TRBJ1-3 | TRBV6-4 | NA | NA | TGTGCCAGCAGTGATACAAAGCGGTCTGGAAACACCATATATTTT | CASSDTKRSGNTIYF
TRBJ2-5 | TRBV6-2/TRBV6-3 | NA | once | TGTGCCAGCAGTTACCGGACAGAGCAGTACTTC | CASSYRTEQYF
TRBJ2-7 | TRBV15 | NA | NA | TGTGCCACCAGCAGATCACAGGCCCCCTACGAGCAGTACTTC | CATSRSQAPYEQYF
TRBJ2-1 | TRBV11-2 | TRBD2 | few | TGTGCCAGCAGCTTCGGGTCGGGAGGAAACAATGAGCAGTTCTTC | CASSFGSGGNNEQFF
TRBJ1-2 | TRBV13 | NA | NA | TGTGCCAGCAGCATCGCCGGGGGTCCCAACTATGGCTACACCTTC | CASSIAGGPNYGYTF
TRBJ1-1 | TRBV9 | NA | NA | TGTGCCAGCAGCGTAGCACCCGTAGGGGTGAACACTGAAGCTTTCTTT | CASSVAPVGVNTEAFF
TRBJ2-7 | TRBV4-1 | NA | NA | TGCGCCAGCAGCCAAGGTCAGGGTGTCATGAACGAGCAGTACTTC | CASSQGQGVMNEQYF
TRBJ2-7 | TRBV6-5 | TRBD1 | NA | TGTGCCACCGGACAGGGCTACTACGAGCAGTACTTC | CATGQGYYEQYF
TRBJ1-1 | TRBV2 | NA | NA | TGTGCCAGCCGAACAGGGCTCATGAACACTGAAGCTTTCTTT | CASRTGLMNTEAFF
TRBJ1-2 | TRBV7-2 | NA | once | TGTGCCAGCAGCTTAGCGGTGGTCACAGCTAACTATGGCTACACCTTC | CASSLAVVTANYGYTF
TRBJ2-6 | TRBV10-2 | TRBD1 | NA | TGCGCCAGCGAGTCCGGACAGGGACCCCTCTCTGGGGCCAACGTCCTGACTTTC | CASESGQGPLSGANVLTF
TRBJ2-3 | TRBV6-2/TRBV6-3 | TRBD2 | NA | TGTGCCAGCAGTATCAGACCGACTAGCTTTACGCAGTATTTT | CASSIRPTSFTQYF
TRBJ1-1 | TRBV19 | NA | NA | TGTGCCAGTAGCCACGGGGGAACTGAAGCTTTCTTT | CASSHGGTEAFF
TRBJ2-7 | TRBV27 | TRBD2 | NA | TGTGCCAGCAGCCGTCCGGGACTACCTTACGAGCAGTACTTC | CASSRPGLPYEQYF
TRBJ2-7 | TRBV19 | NA | few | TGTGCCAGTAGTGCTGGGGGGTGGCTGGCGGTGAGCGAGCAGTACTTC | CASSAGGWLAVSEQYF
TRBJ2-1 | TRBV5-3 | NA | NA | TGTGCCAGAAGCCAAACGGGTACGACCTACAATGAGCAGTTCTTC | CARSQTGTTYNEQFF
TRBJ2-2 | TRBV30 | TRBD2 | once | TGTGCCTGGAAGGGACTAGCGGGGAACACCGGGGAGCTGTTTTTT | CAWKGLAGNTGELFF
TRBJ1-1 | TRBV4-3 | NA | NA | TGCGCCAGCAGCCAAGGCAGGGAGGCGGTGGAGGCTTTCTTT | CASSQGREAVEAFF
TRBJ1-5 | TRBV15 | TRBD1 | NA | TGTGCCACCAGCAGAGATATCCAGGGGGGAAGTGGCAATCAGCCCCAGCATTTT | CATSRDIQGGSGNQPQHF
TRBJ2-7 | TRBV27 | TRBD2 | NA | TGTGCCAGCAGGTCTAGCGGGGGGGTGGAGCAGTACTTC | CASRSSGGVEQYF
TRBJ2-7 | TRBV18 | TRBD2 | NA | TGTGCCAGCTCACCACCTAGCGGGAGGGCCCTTGGCGAGCAGTACTTC | CASSPPSGRALGEQYF
TRBJ1-2 | TRBV9 | NA | NA | TGTGCCAGCAGCGTAGGAGGAGTCTATGGCTACACCTTC | CASSVGGVYGYTF
TRBJ2-5 | TRBV2 | TRBD2 | once | TGTGCCAGCTCCGAACCCGGGGGGTCACAAGAGACCCAGTACTTC | CASSEPGGSQETQYF
TRBJ2-7 | TRBV6-5 | TRBD1 | NA | TGTGCCAGCAGTTCCGGACAGGGAGGACGGCAGTACTTC | CASSSGQGGRQYF
TRBJ2-1 | TRBV19 | NA | NA | TGTGCCGGGGTAGGGGGACCCTACAATGAGCAGTTCTTC | CAGVGGPYNEQFF
TRBJ2-1 | TRBV19 | TRBD2 | NA | TGTGCCAGTAGTGGCCCCCCCCCGACTAGCGGGGGGATCTACAATGAGCAGTTCTTC | CASSGPPPTSGGIYNEQFF
TRBJ1-2 | TRBV7-2 | NA | NA | TGTGCCAGCAGCTCTTATCAGGGGTCCTATGGCTACACCTTC | CASSSYQGSYGYTF
TRBJ2-6 | TRBV5-5 | NA | NA | TGTGCCAGCAGCTCACAGGCTATCTCTGGGGCCAACGTCCTGACTTTC | CASSSQAISGANVLTF
TRBJ1-3 | TRBV11-2 | TRBD1 | NA | TGTGCCAGCAGCTCAGGACAGGCGAACTCTGGAAACACCATATATTTT | CASSSGQANSGNTIYF
TRBJ2-5 | TRBV4-3 | TRBD1 | NA | TGCGCCAGCAGCCAAGATCGGTGGCAGGGGGCTGGAGAGACCCAGTACTTC | CASSQDRWQGAGETQYF
TRBJ2-7 | TRBV29-1 | TRBD1 | NA | TGCAGCGTTGTGGTCCGACAGGGCTACGAGCAGTACTTC | CSVVVRQGYEQYF
TRBJ2-7 | TRBV5-1 | NA | NA | TGCGCCAGCAGCTTGGCTACGGGGTCCTACGAGCAGTACTTC | CASSLATGSYEQYF
TRBJ1-2 | TRBV15 | NA | NA | TGTGCCACCAGCCCCCAAACCGACGACAGGAACTATGGCTACACCTTC | CATSPQTDDRNYGYTF
TRBJ1-6 | TRBV4-2 | NA | NA | TGTGCCAGCAGCCAACGCCTGATCGGGAGCTCCTATAATTCACCCCTCCACTTT | CASSQRLIGSSYNSPLHF